Each of the 4 T cell receptor beta chains below was sequenced from the same sample in a study of radiotherapy plus CTLA-4 blockade in lung cancer. Some clones are missing from TCRdb's copy, which holds only in-frame ones; the method was immunoSEQ multiplex PCR. Of tens of thousands of clones detected, 70% to 80% appear once; the ten largest clones hold over 8.5%. The specimen was peripheral blood, collected from a patient treated with radiotherapy plus ipilimumab. The receptors originated from a human donor with non-small cell lung cancer who had stable disease on radiotherapy plus ipilimumab.

The chain uses TRBV9 and TRBJ1-1, with D unclear. The CDR3 has 13 residues. CDR1 and CDR2 from the germline V gene are SGDLS and YYNGEE. Between the trimmed V and J ends, which lost 1 base and 3 bases, there was a span of 7 bases. CDR3 in DNA: TGTGCCAGCAGCGTAAGAAGAGACACTGAAGCTTTCTTT. It is translated as CASSVRRDTEAFF.

Concerning this clone: A junction boundary mismatches the germline segment, possibly from a read error. This chain uses TRBV19 with TRBJ1-2; D is undetermined. The CDR3 covers 13 residues. CDR1 is LNHDA, CDR2 SQIVND, per germline (reference sequence). Written as DNA, the CDR3 is TGTGCCAGTAGTACCGCAGGCAGTCGACTTGGCCAATTC. Protein product: CASSTAGSRLGQF.

This clone was recorded a few times. The rearrangement links TRBV19 to TRBJ1-2; TRBD1 agrees at 7 bases. CDR3 length equals 17 residues. CDR1 is LNHDA and CDR2 is SQIVND in the germline V gene (reference sequence). J lost 1 base, V lost 7 bases, and 15 bases had no gene match. The CDR3 DNA reads as TGTGCCAGTATCAGCAATGTTCCGGGACAGAGTAACTATGGCTACACCTTC. Protein sequence: CASISNVPGQSNYGYTF.

The V and J genes are TRBV7-9 and TRBJ2-1; D could derive from TRBD1 or TRBD2 (5 bases each). Trimming removed 4 bases from V and 10 bases from J, with 14 bases in between. The CDR3 has 13 residues. Germline V CDR1 and CDR2: SEHNR, FQNEAQ (reference sequence). CDR3 sequence (DNA): TGTGCCAGCAGCTCGGGGTGGGGCGGAGAGCAGTTCTTC. Protein product: CASSSGWGGEQFF.